This T cell receptor beta chain derives from a study of T cells after posttransplantation cyclophosphamide. Study-level findings and limits: TRB overlap between skin or GI tissue T cells and blood was limited. Later blood repertoires were often dominated by clones from the donor CD8+ memory compartment. TRB clonality was highly associated with recipient CMV seropositivity and reactivation.

There are 14 residues in the CDR3. The germline V and J ends were trimmed by 1 base and 6 bases, with 10 bases remaining between them. Germline V gene lookup returns CDR1 KGHSH and CDR2 LQKENI. Of note for this clone: Its cognate antigen is unknown.

Using immunoSEQ multiplex PCR, the repertoire was profiled, and TCRdb retains in-frame clones only, with some absent. This table has approximately 700 clones, more than 80% appearing once. This receptor was taken from a man aged 45-65 years. Sequenced sample: gut tissue. The chain combines TRBV18 with TRBJ2-1; the D is unclear. DNA for the CDR3: TGTGCCAGCTCACCACAGGCCACTATCAATGAGCAGTTCTTC. This gives the protein CASSPQATINEQFF.